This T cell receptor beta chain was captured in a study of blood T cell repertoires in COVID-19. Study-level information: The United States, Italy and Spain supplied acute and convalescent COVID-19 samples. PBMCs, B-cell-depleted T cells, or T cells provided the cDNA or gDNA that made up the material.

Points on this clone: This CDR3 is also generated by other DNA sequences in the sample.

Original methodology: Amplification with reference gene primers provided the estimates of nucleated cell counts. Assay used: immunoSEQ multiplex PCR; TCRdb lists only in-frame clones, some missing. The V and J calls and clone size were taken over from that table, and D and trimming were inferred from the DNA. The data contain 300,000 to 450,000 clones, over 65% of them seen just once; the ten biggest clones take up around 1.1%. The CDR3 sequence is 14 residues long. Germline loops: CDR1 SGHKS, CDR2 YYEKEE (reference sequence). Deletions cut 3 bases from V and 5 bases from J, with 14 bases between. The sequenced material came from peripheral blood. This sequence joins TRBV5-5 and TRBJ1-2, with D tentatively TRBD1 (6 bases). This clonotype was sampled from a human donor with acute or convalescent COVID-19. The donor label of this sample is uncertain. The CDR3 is CASSYTRDIYGYTF. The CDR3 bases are TGTGCCAGCAGCTATACCCGGGACATTTATGGCTACACCTTC.